This TCR beta chain was sequenced for a study of T cell responses to AZD1222 COVID-19 vaccine. Overall study: Pooled together were second doses at about 4 or about 12 weeks. Study-wide points: Spike was spanned by vaccine-associated CD4 TCRs, which were dominant at 160-218 and 743-854. Researchers took repertoire samples only after the peak T cell response had come. Clonal diversity was possibly underestimated, and the donors were mostly white British, with more females.

Trimming took 6 bases from V and 0 from J, leaving 16 bases between them. CDR3 length: 16 residues. Germline CDR1 reads LNHDA; CDR2 reads SQIVND (reference sequence). Concerning this clone itself: Its antigen is unknown.

Generated by immunoSEQ multiplex PCR, the TCRdb table keeps only in-frame clones and is missing some. The sample contains about 110,000 clones, 88% of which appear only once. V gene TRBV19 combines with J gene TRBJ2-3; D might be TRBD2 (5 bases). The sequence was obtained from an adult in good health. The material was peripheral blood, obtained on day 0 of AZD1222 vaccination. The CDR3 protein is CASRDFRGPSTDTQYF. The DNA of the CDR3 is TGTGCCAGTAGAGACTTCCGGGGTCCTAGCACAGATACGCAGTATTTT.